This paragraph covers one T cell receptor (beta chain) sequence. This clonotype was counted between two and nine times. There is no known antigen for this receptor. The sample holds no much larger clone one base away, and base qualities are not on file. The data originate from a study of response to subunit inactivated influenza vaccine (dated by TCRdb to the late 2010s). About the full investigation: To follow how T cells responded to a trivalent subunit inactivated influenza vaccine, the researchers relied on deep quantitative profiling of the T cell receptor repertoire.

Results and caveats for the whole study, not just this receptor: The authors suggested that each seasonal influenza vaccination may recruit only a limited number of new T cells.

The method was RT-PCR. Sequencing was carried out with an Illumina HiSeq 2500. The raw public reads went through TCRdb reprocessing: fastp at Q25, MiXCR clone calling, in-frame beta chains kept. Entries that share a CDR3 protein sequence are merged under the most common genes and DNA. The sample includes more than 250,000 distinct CDR3 sequences, with less than 25% observed a single time. 10% to 13% of the sample is taken by the ten largest. Including the terminal cysteine and phenylalanine, the CDR3 comprises 16 residues. Just CDR3 DNA is preserved here, 48 bases in frame from base 1. From a lookup of the germline V gene, CDR1 and CDR2 are SGHVS and FQNEAQ. Unmatched junction bases come to 5, with V trimmed by 2 bases and J by 1 base.

The sample consisted of PBMCs from blood, taken approximately 22 months after vaccination. The rearranged segments are TRBV7-8 and TRBJ2-3, with 8 middle bases fitting TRBD2. The receptor was isolated from a man between 50 and 75 years old who received an inactivated influenza vaccine. Donor details come from another sample of the same person, matched by shared clones. The nucleotides read TGTGCCAGCAGCTTAATAGCGGGGATGGGCACAGATACGCAGTATTTT. Translated, it gives CASSLIAGMGTDTQYF. Joined to the reference TRBV7-8 and TRBJ2-3 proteins, this CDR3 gives the full variable domain: GAGVSQSPRYKVAKRGQDVALRCDPISGHVSLFWYQQALGQGPEFLTYFQNEAQLDKSGLPSDRFFAERPEGSVSTLKIQRTQQEDSAVYLCASSLIAGMGTDTQYFGPGTRLTVL.